This entry lists 26 T cell receptor beta chains sequenced from one sample in a study of T cell repertoires in cytomegalovirus infection. Antigens for these TCRs are unknown. TCRdb reprocessed the reads via MiXCR and lists one record per CDR3 protein. The sample holds about 830,000 distinct CDR3 sequences, about 31% seen once. Source: cultured CD8+ T cells from PBMCs, taken from culture after CMV antigen stimulation. The receptor source for this set is a human donor in good health (CMV status not recorded). Some clones in this sample may be carry-over from other donors' samples.

The rearrangement links TRBV23-1 to TRBJ2-1; a weak D match, TRBD1 (6 bases). TRBV23-1 counts as an open reading frame of uncertain function. The CDR3 sequence is 19 residues long. V was pared by 0 bases and J by 0 bases, with 18 bases between. The CDR3 bases are TGCGCCAGCAGTCAATCCGACAGGATTCAACTTAACTCCTACAATGAGCAGTTCTTC. Amino acids: CASSQSDRIQLNSYNEQFF.

Only a few counts were recorded for this clonotype. The V gene is TRBV15, the J gene TRBJ1-1; the D is unclear. V was cut by 0 bases and J by 0 bases, with 11 bases left in between. CDR3 length: 16 amino acids. Germline CDR1 LNHNV, CDR2 YYDKDF (reference sequence). This CDR3 reads CATSRDPPIMNTEAFF. The DNA for the CDR3 is TGTGCCACCAGCAGAGATCCTCCAATTATGAACACTGAAGCTTTCTTT.

The chain employs TRBV6-6 and TRBJ1-1, with D possibly matching TRBD1 (6 bases). Germline-derived CDR1 and CDR2 are MNHNY and SVGAGI (reference sequence). CDR3 length equals 16 residues. The V end was cut by 7 bases, the J end by 5 bases, with 23 bases between. The CDR3 loop reads CASITTPRGSGTEAFF. CDR3 sequence (DNA): TGTGCCAGCATCACTACCCCCAGGGGATCCGGGACTGAAGCTTTCTTT.

This clonotype was observed a few times. This chain connects TRBV6-2 or TRBV6-3 to TRBJ1-1, with D hard to call. Germline lookup yields CDR1 MNHEY and CDR2 SVGEGT. V shed 5 bases and J shed 4 bases, with 14 bases lying between them. There are 14 residues in the CDR3. CDR3 DNA: TGTGCCAGCAGTGAGAAGTACGGAGGCACTGAAGCTTTCTTT. Translating gives CASSEKYGGTEAFF.

The chain recombines TRBV7-9 with TRBJ2-1, with 7 bases lining up with TRBD1. The CDR3 length is 12 residues. In germline, CDR1 is SEHNR, CDR2 FQNEAQ (reference sequence). The junction had 2 bases not matched to a gene; V was cut back by 10 bases and J by 2 bases. CDR3 region: CAIGTAYNEQFF. The CDR3 DNA is TGTGCCATCGGGACAGCCTACAATGAGCAGTTCTTC.

The chain uses TRBV7-2 and TRBJ2-1; D is ambiguous. This CDR3 spans 13 amino acids. Germline V gene sequence: CDR1 SGHTA, CDR2 FQGNSA. Trimming cost V 3 bases and J 7 bases, with 10 bases left between them. The CDR3 loop is CTSSFEGSNEQFF. The CDR3, as DNA: TGTACCAGCAGCTTTGAAGGGTCAAATGAGCAGTTCTTC.

The chain combines TRBV5-4 with TRBJ2-5, with a weak D call TRBD2 (5 bases). Germline CDR1 and CDR2: SGHNT and YYREEE (reference sequence). V was shortened by 1 base and J by 0 bases, with 16 bases between the two germline ends. The CDR3 spans 17 residues. The CDR3 loop reads CASSLLSPGNHQETQYF. DNA for the CDR3: TGTGCCAGCAGCTTGTTAAGCCCCGGGAACCACCAAGAGACCCAGTACTTC.

This clonotype was seen only a few times. V gene TRBV6-1 combines with J gene TRBJ2-7, with 7 bases fitting TRBD1. V lost 3 bases, J lost 3 bases, and 2 bases stayed unmatched. The CDR3 loop spans 13 amino acids. The germline V gene has CDR1 MNHNS and CDR2 SASEGT. CDR3 region: CASSEGQYYEQYF. The CDR3 DNA reads TGTGCCAGCAGTGAGGGACAGTACTACGAGCAGTACTTC.

The chain couples TRBV4-1 to TRBJ1-2; 9 bases line up with TRBD1. CDR1 MGHRA and CDR2 YSYEKL come from the germline V gene. V shed 2 bases and J 3 bases; nucleotides not matched to a gene: 4. This CDR3 contains 15 residues. The CDR3, as DNA: TGCGCCAGCAGCCAACCGGGACAGGGATACTATGGCTACACCTTC. It encodes CASSQPGQGYYGYTF.

The chain couples TRBV27 to TRBJ1-1, with 8 bases that match TRBD1. This CDR3 has 13 amino acids. V trimming: 6 bases; J trimming: 4 bases; junction bases outside the gene matches: 4. CDR1 and CDR2 from the germline V gene are MNHEY and SMNVEV (reference sequence). In nucleotides, the CDR3 is TGTGCCAGCAGATCGGACAGGGTCACTGAAGCTTTCTTT. Its protein product is CASRSDRVTEAFF.

The J gene is TRBJ2-7, the V gene TRBV7-4; the D call may be TRBD1 or TRBD2 (6 bases each). The CDR3 has 15 residues. With 5 bases removed from V and 0 bases from J, the gap between germline ends came to 14 bases. In germline, CDR1 is SGHVT, CDR2 SQSDAQ. The CDR3 nucleotides read TGTGCCAGCAGCCCTCGCGGGACAAGCTCCTACGAGCAGTACTTC. This sequence encodes CASSPRGTSSYEQYF.

Comments on this clonotype: The junction does not match germline at one end; this may be a read error. V usage is TRBV12-3 or TRBV12-4 and J usage is TRBJ2-7; D may be TRBD1 (6 bases). This CDR3 has 12 amino acids. CDR3 nucleotide sequence: TGTGCCAGGAGTTCGGGACACATAGAGCAGTACTTC. Its protein is CARSSGHIEQYF.

There are many counts of this clonotype. V and J are TRBV7-8 and TRBJ2-5; D unclear. The CDR3 consists of 16 residues. V lost 0 bases and J 1 base, leaving 12 bases between the germline ends. Germline CDR1 SGHVS, CDR2 FQNEAQ. The CDR3 protein is CASSLAAALPQETQYF. The CDR3 nucleotides are TGTGCCAGCAGCTTAGCGGCGGCTCTCCCCCAAGAGACCCAGTACTTC.

The rearrangement uses TRBV7-4 and TRBJ1-1; no reliable D call. Germline V gene lookup returns CDR1 SGHVT and CDR2 SQSDAQ. V was trimmed by 7 bases and J by 1 base, leaving 7 bases between them. The CDR3 sequence is 12 residues long. This CDR3 reads CASTLENTEAFF. Here the CDR3 DNA reads TGTGCCAGCACCTTGGAGAACACTGAAGCTTTCTTT.

Note on this clonotype: Germline and junction disagree at one end, which may indicate a read error. The chain uses TRBV7-6 and TRBJ2-5, with TRBD2 matching 14 bases. CDR1 is SGHVS and CDR2 is FNYEAQ in the germline V gene. The CDR3 length is 17 residues. CDR3 in DNA: TGTGCTAGCAGCCTGCGGACTAGCGGGGGGAACCAAGAGACCCAGTACTTC. Translating gives CASSLRTSGGNQETQYF.

V and J are TRBV9 and TRBJ1-1; the D gene is possibly TRBD1 (5 bases). From germline, CDR1 is SGDLS and CDR2 YYNGEE. The CDR3 covers 14 residues. Trimming shortened V by 4 bases and J by 1 base, and 11 bases separated the two germline ends. The CDR3 DNA reads TGTGCCAGCAGCACCATCGGGGGGAACACTGAAGCTTTCTTT. Its translation: CASSTIGGNTEAFF.

Only a few counts were recorded for this clonotype. The rearrangement uses TRBV18 and TRBJ1-6; TRBD1 might be the D (5 bases). This CDR3 comprises 16 residues. Germline assignment: CDR1 KGHSH and CDR2 LQKENI. V was pared by 3 bases and J by 7 bases, with 16 bases between. In DNA form, the CDR3 reads TGTGCCAGCTCACCGCGAAGGGGCGAGTTCAATTCACCCCTCCACTTT. Amino acids: CASSPRRGEFNSPLHF. The whole variable domain, remainder taken from reference TRBV18 and TRBJ1-6, is NAGVMQNPRHLVRRRGQEARLRCSPMKGHSHVYWYRQLPEEGLKFMVYLQKENIIDESGMPKERFSAEFPKEGPSILRIQQVVRGDSAAYFCASSPRRGEFNSPLHFGNGTRLTVT.

This clonotype came up many times. The rearrangement joins TRBV27 to TRBJ2-3, with D uncertain. V was clipped by 1 base and J by 0 bases, with 5 bases between them. The length of the CDR3 is 14 residues. CDR1 MNHEY and CDR2 SMNVEV come from the germline V gene (reference sequence). As DNA, the CDR3 is TGTGCCAGCAGTTTATATGGGAGCACAGATACGCAGTATTTT. Its translation: CASSLYGSTDTQYF.

This clonotype showed up many times. This chain uses TRBV7-6 with TRBJ2-7; 8 nucleotides line up with TRBD1. Germline-derived CDR1 and CDR2 are SGHVS and FNYEAQ. With V trimmed by 5 bases and J by 3 bases, 6 bases remained unmatched. CDR3 length equals 14 residues. CDR3 loop: CASSQGQANYEQYF. In DNA, the CDR3 is TGTGCCAGCAGCCAGGGACAGGCAAACTACGAGCAGTACTTC.

The table lists this clonotype with a few counts. The chain has TRBV4-1 and TRBJ2-4, with D tentatively TRBD2 (5 bases). The ends were cut back, 1 base at V and 8 bases at J, with 9 bases in the middle. Germline V CDR1 and CDR2: MGHRA, YSYEKL. The CDR3 is made up of 13 amino acids. The CDR3 reads CASSQGISDIQYF. The CDR3 nucleotides are TGCGCCAGCAGCCAAGGAATTAGCGACATTCAGTACTTC.

The chain is built from TRBV4-2 and TRBJ2-6; TRBD1 matches at 9 bases. CDR1 and CDR2 from the germline V gene are LGHNA and YNFKEQ. This CDR3 has 17 amino acids. With 4 bases clipped from V and 2 bases from J, the junction kept 6 bases outside the gene matches. CDR3 in amino acids: CASSRRDRVTGANVLTF. CDR3 bases: TGTGCCAGCAGCCGGAGGGACAGGGTAACTGGGGCCAACGTCCTGACTTTC.

This clonotype was found a few times. A read error may account for a junction end that differs from germline. The V call is TRBV5-3, the J call TRBJ1-6; tentative D call: TRBD1 (5 bases). TRBV5-3 is marked as an open reading frame, function uncertain. The CDR3 runs to 14 residues. CDR3 in DNA: TGTGCCAGCAGCTCCCGGGACCTCCAATCACCCCTCCACTTT. This gives the protein CASSSRDLQSPLHF.

This clonotype was seen a few times. The chain uses TRBV19 and TRBJ2-3; D possibly matches TRBD1 or TRBD2 (6 bases each). V lost 5 bases to trimming and J lost 5 bases, with 11 bases between them. This CDR3 comprises 13 residues. The germline CDR1 and CDR2 sequences are LNHDA and SQIVND (reference sequence). The CDR3 spells CASSERGEDTQYF. DNA for the CDR3: TGTGCCAGTAGTGAGAGGGGGGAAGATACGCAGTATTTT.

This clonotype has more than one count but fewer than ten. The gene calls are TRBV7-6 and TRBJ2-1; D is undetermined. CDR1 SGHVS and CDR2 FNYEAQ come from the germline V gene. The V gene lost 5 bases and the J gene lost 4 bases, with 9 bases spanning the gap. The CDR3 has 13 amino acids. CDR3 in amino acids: CASSRSTYNEQFF. Here the CDR3 DNA reads TGTGCCAGCAGCCGTTCTACGTACAATGAGCAGTTCTTC.

This clonotype was seen many times. V and J are TRBV19 and TRBJ2-1, with 7 bases identical to TRBD1. The germline CDR1 and CDR2 sequences are LNHDA and SQIVND (reference sequence). The CDR3 has 13 residues. V was clipped by 3 bases and J by 10 bases; unmatched bases: 6. The CDR3 nucleotides are TGTGCCAGTAGTATCGATCGGACAGGCGAGCAGTTCTTC. It is translated as CASSIDRTGEQFF.

The V call is TRBV20-1, the J call TRBJ2-5; weak D call: TRBD2 (5 bases). The germline V gene encodes CDR1 DFQATT and CDR2 SNEGSKA (reference sequence). The CDR3 totals 15 residues. Trimming stripped 5 bases from V and 5 bases from J, with 21 bases between. The CDR3 region is CSAFPDWPWSETQYF. The CDR3 DNA reads as TGCAGTGCTTTCCCGGACTGGCCTTGGAGTGAGACCCAGTACTTC.